These 28 T cell receptor beta chains share one sample of origin, sequenced in a study of cytomegalovirus exposure and HLA in healthy donors (dated by TCRdb to about 2017). Receptors were amplified or captured by the immunoSEQ multiplex PCR assay. A mixture of 60 forward primers for TCR Vbeta segments and 13 reverse primers for TCR Jbeta segments was used in the multiplex PCR. Imported from immuneACCESS, the table was reduced by TCRdb to in-frame sequences with V and J called. These copies leave out some clones; in studies compared against another copy, an unresolved V gene accounts for under half, and the cause of the remainder is not known. The sample includes roughly 100,000 clones, with around 15% observed a single time. The ten biggest clones cover roughly 0.79% of the sample. Sequencing was performed on PBMCs. The source of these receptors is a female donor in good health and CMV-seronegative.

This clone was seen only a few times. The genes are TRBV5-1 and TRBJ1-5, with TRBD1 as a possible D gene (5 bases). This CDR3 contains 14 residues. Germline V gene sequence: CDR1 SGHRS, CDR2 YFSETQ. Trimming removed 1 base from V and 7 bases from J, with 12 bases in between. The CDR3 nucleotides read TGCGCCAGCAGCTTGATCTCCGGGGGGCAGCCCCAGCATTTT. This sequence encodes CASSLISGGQPQHF.

This clone was seen more than once but under ten times. J is TRBJ1-1 and V is TRBV27; D gene unclear. Trimming stripped 5 bases from V and 1 base from J, with 14 bases between. CDR3 size: 15 residues. Per the germline V gene, CDR1 is MNHEY and CDR2 is SMNVEV (reference sequence). CDR3 DNA sequence: TGTGCCAGCAGTGTCAGCGGCAGGACGAACACTGAAGCTTTCTTT. It specifies CASSVSGRTNTEAFF.

This chain joins TRBV28 and TRBJ2-1; TRBD2 agrees at 8 bases. Germline lookup yields CDR1 MDHEN and CDR2 SYDVKM. V dropped 9 bases and J dropped 2; count of bases not matched to a gene: 6. CDR3 length: 14 amino acids. Here the CDR3 reads CASQREWAYNEQFF. The CDR3 DNA reads as TGTGCCAGTCAGCGGGAGTGGGCCTACAATGAGCAGTTCTTC. Full variable domain (missing parts from reference TRBV28 and TRBJ2-1): DVKVTQSSRYLVKRTGEKVFLECVQDMDHENMFWYRQDPGLGLRLIYFSYDVKMKEKGDIPEGYSVSREKKERFSLILESASTNQTSMYLCASQREWAYNEQFFGPGTRLTVL.

The chain links TRBV9 to TRBJ2-1; a possible D gene is TRBD1 (6 bases). The V end was cut by 0 bases, the J end by 9 bases, with 16 bases between. Germline V CDR1 and CDR2: SGDLS, YYNGEE. This CDR3 comprises 15 residues. The CDR3 nucleotides read TGTGCCAGCAGCGTAGAGCCAGGGGACCTCGTTGAGCAGTTCTTC. Translating gives CASSVEPGDLVEQFF.

This clone was counted between two and nine times. The chain combines TRBV28 with TRBJ1-2, with 9 bases fitting TRBD1. The CDR3 has 16 residues. Germline loops: CDR1 MDHEN, CDR2 SYDVKM. The V gene end was trimmed by 1 base and the J gene end by 8 bases; junction bases not matched to a gene: 11. The CDR3 is CASSLFRTGATEGYTF. CDR3 nucleotide sequence: TGTGCCAGCAGTTTATTTCGGACAGGGGCGACGGAGGGCTACACCTTC.

This clone was seen a handful of times. V gene TRBV5-1 combines with J gene TRBJ1-1; TRBD1 is a possible D gene (5 bases). Germline CDR1 reads SGHRS; CDR2 reads YFSETQ. Trimming took 0 bases from V and 1 from J, leaving 10 bases between them. The CDR3 spans 15 residues. The CDR3 nucleotides are TGCGCCAGCAGCTTGGAGGGGAGGCCGAACACTGAAGCTTTCTTT. This codes for CASSLEGRPNTEAFF.

This chain links TRBV5-6 with TRBJ2-1, with 7 bases lining up with TRBD2. CDR3 length equals 14 residues. Per the germline V gene, CDR1 is SGHDT and CDR2 is YYEEEE. The V and J ends lost 6 bases and 0 bases, in that order; junction bases with no gene match: 3. CDR3 amino acids: CASTGGSSYNEQFF. CDR3 coding DNA: TGTGCCAGCACCGGGGGGAGCTCCTACAATGAGCAGTTCTTC.

This clone was detected a few times. The rearrangement links TRBV5-6 to TRBJ1-5; D perhaps matches TRBD1 (5 bases). This CDR3 region has 14 residues. V was trimmed by 1 base and J by 4 bases, leaving 9 bases between them. The V gene's germline CDR1 is SGHDT and CDR2 YYEEEE. CDR3 sequence reads: CASSLNGGNQPQHF. CDR3 nucleotide sequence: TGTGCCAGCAGCTTGAACGGGGGGAATCAGCCCCAGCATTTT.

This clone was counted only a few times. V usage is TRBV6-1 and J usage is TRBJ1-5; 7 bases align to TRBD1. Losses at the gene ends were 6 bases for V and 0 bases for J; bases not matched to a gene: 5. There are 15 residues in the CDR3. In germline, CDR1 is MNHNS, CDR2 SASEGT. Here the CDR3 reads CASRWTGDSNQPQHF. Here the CDR3 DNA reads TGTGCCAGCAGATGGACAGGAGATAGCAATCAGCCCCAGCATTTT.

This clone was seen a handful of times. The CDR3 loop is CASSYDGRGNTIYF. The CDR3 DNA reads TGTGCCAGCAGTTACGATGGGAGGGGAAACACCATATATTTT. The J gene is TRBJ1-3, the V gene TRBV6-6; D gene uncertain. The CDR3 consists of 14 residues. In germline, CDR1 is MNHNY, CDR2 SVGAGI (reference sequence). The V and J ends lost 2 bases and 4 bases respectively, with 9 bases between them.

This clone was seen just once. The chain's CDR3 is CASSLDGTLSSPLHF. CDR3 bases: TGTGCCAGCAGCTTAGATGGGACATTAAGCTCACCCCTCCACTTT. This chain uses TRBV7-2 with TRBJ1-6; the D gene is possibly TRBD1 (6 bases). The CDR3 length is 15 residues. Germline loops: CDR1 SGHTA, CDR2 FQGNSA. The V end lost 1 base, the J end lost 10 bases, and 14 bases lay between the germline ends.

The chain has TRBV30 and TRBJ2-2; tentative D call: TRBD2 (5 bases). CDR1 and CDR2 (germline): GTSNPN, SVGIG (reference sequence). V lost 5 bases, J lost 7 bases, and 17 bases lay in between. The CDR3 contains 14 residues. CDR3 sequence reads: CAWGGWSGSGELFF. The CDR3 DNA sequence: TGTGCCTGGGGAGGTTGGAGCGGTAGCGGGGAGCTGTTTTTT.

V is TRBV18 and J is TRBJ2-7, with D perhaps matching TRBD2 (6 bases). This CDR3 comprises 15 residues. Trimming removed 4 bases from V and 0 bases from J, with 13 bases in between. The germline V gene has CDR1 KGHSH and CDR2 LQKENI. CDR3 in amino acids: CASSQGSGGSYEQYF. In nucleotides, the CDR3 is TGTGCCAGCTCACAGGGATCCGGGGGCTCCTACGAGCAGTACTTC.

V gene TRBV2 combines with J gene TRBJ1-5, with D tentatively TRBD1 (5 bases). The CDR3 totals 13 residues. Germline V gene lookup returns CDR1 SNHLY and CDR2 FYNNEI. Trimming shortened V by 3 bases and J by 5 bases, and 8 bases separated the two germline ends. Here the CDR3 reads CASSDDSYQPQHF. The CDR3 coding sequence is TGTGCCAGCAGTGACGACAGCTATCAGCCCCAGCATTTT.

This clone showed up just a few times. This chain connects TRBV5-1 to TRBJ1-2; D is perhaps TRBD1 (6 bases). The germline V and J ends were trimmed by 4 bases and 3 bases, with 25 bases remaining between them. The V gene's germline CDR1 is SGHRS and CDR2 YFSETQ. This CDR3 is 18 amino acids long. The CDR3 reads CASSEAINRVRNYYGYTF. CDR3 nucleotides: TGCGCCAGCAGCGAAGCAATTAACAGGGTTCGAAACTACTATGGCTACACCTTC.

This chain links TRBV6-5 with TRBJ1-2, with D possibly TRBD1 on 6 matching bases. CDR1 is MNHEY and CDR2 is SVGAGI in the germline V gene. V was pared by 2 bases and J by 7 bases, with 17 bases between. CDR3 length: 15 amino acids. CDR3: CASSYPGGGAGGYTF. In DNA, the CDR3 is TGTGCCAGCAGTTACCCCGGTGGGGGGGCAGGTGGCTACACCTTC.

The rearrangement uses TRBV5-4 and TRBJ2-3; 9 bases match TRBD2. This CDR3 spans 15 amino acids. V lost 7 bases to trimming and J lost 5 bases; unmatched junction nucleotides: 11. The germline V gene has CDR1 SGHNT and CDR2 YYREEE (reference sequence). The DNA for the CDR3 is TGTGCCAGCCACCGCGGGGGGGCCAGGGGAGATACGCAGTATTTT. This sequence encodes CASHRGGARGDTQYF.

This clone was seen more than once but under ten times. The chain carries TRBV5-1 and TRBJ1-4; D is uncertain. This CDR3 region has 13 residues. The germline CDR1 and CDR2 sequences are SGHRS and YFSETQ. V lost 0 bases and J lost 8, with 8 bases in between. This chain's CDR3 is CASSLELNEKLFF. The CDR3 DNA sequence: TGCGCCAGCAGCTTGGAACTCAACGAAAAACTGTTTTTT.

The CDR3 DNA sequence: TGTGCCAGCAGCTTGGGGCAGGGTAATGAAAAACTGTTTTTT. Protein sequence: CASSLGQGNEKLFF. This chain uses TRBV7-9 with TRBJ1-4, with D possibly matching TRBD1 (5 bases). The CDR3 covers 14 residues. V lost 3 bases and J lost 4, with 9 bases in between. Germline CDR1 reads SEHNR; CDR2 reads FQNEAQ (reference sequence).

The rearrangement uses TRBV9 and TRBJ1-4; D not certain. CDR1 is SGDLS and CDR2 is YYNGEE in the germline V gene. The CDR3 has 16 residues. Trimming left V 3 bases short and J 7 bases short, with 19 bases between. The CDR3: CASSAPSRGFGEKLFF. The CDR3 DNA reads TGTGCCAGCAGCGCCCCCAGTAGAGGGTTCGGTGAAAAACTGTTTTTT.

The chain employs TRBV7-9 and TRBJ1-1; possibly TRBD1 for D (6 bases). Trimming took off 5 bases at V and 5 bases at J, with 18 bases between the two ends. The CDR3 contains 15 residues. Germline assignment: CDR1 SEHNR and CDR2 FQNEAQ (reference sequence). The DNA for the CDR3 is TGTGCCAGCAGCCGTGACCCCCCAGGGGAAACTGAAGCTTTCTTT. This translates into CASSRDPPGETEAFF.

This clone was picked up a small number of times. The genes are TRBV7-3 and TRBJ1-1; 8 bases map to TRBD1. The CDR3 loop spans 13 amino acids. The germline CDR1 and CDR2 sequences are SGHTA and FQGTGA. The junction had 3 bases not matched to a gene; V was cut back by 5 bases and J by 4 bases. The CDR3 spells CASSTTGGTEAFF. The DNA of the CDR3 is TGTGCCAGCAGCACTACAGGGGGCACTGAAGCTTTCTTT.

This clone was detected a few times. The rearrangement joins TRBV6-6 to TRBJ2-7; 7 bases match TRBD1. The CDR3 extends over 16 amino acids. The germline V gene has CDR1 MNHNY and CDR2 SVGAGI (reference sequence). The junction had 15 bases not matched to a gene; V was cut back by 7 bases and J by 3 bases. The CDR3 loop reads CASTQGDTPILYEQYF. DNA of the CDR3: TGTGCCAGCACCCAGGGGGACACTCCAATTCTCTACGAGCAGTACTTC.

The chain joins TRBV9 to TRBJ1-5; 8 nucleotides line up with TRBD1. The germline V gene encodes CDR1 SGDLS and CDR2 YYNGEE. Losses at the gene ends were 4 bases for V and 6 bases for J; bases not matched to a gene: 9. This CDR3 is built from 15 residues. The CDR3 loop reads CASSQGQGRGQPQHF. CDR3 in DNA: TGTGCCAGCAGCCAAGGACAGGGAAGGGGTCAGCCCCAGCATTTT. Based on the CDR3 plus reference TRBV9 and TRBJ1-5, the full variable domain is DSGVTQTPKHLITATGQRVTLRCSPRSGDLSVYWYQQSLDQGLQFLIQYYNGEERAKGNILERFSAQQFPDLHSELNLSSLELGDSALYFCASSQGQGRGQPQHFGDGTRLSIL.

The chain's CDR3 is CASSLSAGNQETQYF. The CDR3 coding sequence is TGTGCCAGCAGCTTGTCAGCGGGGAACCAAGAGACCCAGTACTTC. This chain links TRBV5-4 with TRBJ2-5, with 7 bases lining up with TRBD2. The J segment lost 0 bases and the V segment lost 1 base, leaving 3 bases of the junction unmatched. This CDR3 is built from 15 residues. Germline loops: CDR1 SGHNT, CDR2 YYREEE (reference sequence). Drawing the rest from reference TRBV5-4 and TRBJ2-5, the complete variable domain is ETGVTQSPTHLIKTRGQQVTLRCSSQSGHNTVSWYQQALGQGPQFIFQYYREEENGRGNFPPRFSGLQFPNYSSELNVNALELDDSALYLCASSLSAGNQETQYFGPGTRLLVL.

The table lists this clone with a few counts. This chain joins TRBV19 and TRBJ1-2; no reliable D call. Trimming removed 6 bases from V and 4 bases from J, with 9 bases in between. Looked up from germline, CDR1 is LNHDA and CDR2 is SQIVND (reference sequence). The length of the CDR3 is 12 residues. The DNA for the CDR3 is TGTGCCAGTAGCGACAAGATCTATGGCTACACCTTC. Its translation is CASSDKIYGYTF.

CDR3 bases: TGTGCCTGGAGGACCGGGACAGGGGGCGGTGGCTACACCTTC. Its protein product is CAWRTGTGGGGYTF. The V and J genes are TRBV30 and TRBJ1-2; TRBD1 matches at 12 bases. This CDR3 has 14 residues. The ends lost 3 bases at V and 7 bases at J; junction bases unmatched: 6. From germline, CDR1 is GTSNPN and CDR2 SVGIG (reference sequence).

This clone appeared a few times. The J gene is TRBJ1-1, the V gene TRBV4-3, with a weak D call TRBD1 (5 bases). The CDR3 is 14 amino acids. Germline CDR1 LGHNA, CDR2 YSLEER. V lost 5 bases and J 0 bases, leaving 10 bases between the germline ends. DNA of the CDR3: TGCGCCAGCAGCGCGGGACGGGTGAACACTGAAGCTTTCTTT. Its translation is CASSAGRVNTEAFF.